A single sample gave rise to the 14 T cell receptor beta chains below, sequenced in a study of cytomegalovirus exposure and HLA in healthy donors. Here immunoSEQ multiplex PCR was the method, and the copy in TCRdb shows in-frame clones only, minus some. The table lists some 100,000 clones, roughly 88% of them singletons. Sequencing was carried out using PBMCs. The receptors here all came from a young man in good health and CMV-seronegative.

The genes are TRBV7-6 and TRBJ2-3; TRBD1 matches 9 bases. In germline, CDR1 is SGHVS, CDR2 FNYEAQ. V lost 1 base, J lost 7 bases, and 6 bases stayed unmatched. The CDR3 sequence is 15 residues long. CDR3 sequence: CASSLERDRAYTQYF. The CDR3 bases are TGTGCCAGCAGCTTAGAGAGGGACAGGGCGTATACGCAGTATTTT. The whole variable domain, filled in from reference TRBV7-6 and TRBJ2-3, reads GAGVSQSPRYKVTKRGQDVALRCDPISGHVSLYWYRQALGQGPEFLTYFNYEAQQDKSGLPNDRFSAERPEGSISTLTIQRTEQRDSAMYRCASSLERDRAYTQYFGPGTRLTVL.

This chain joins TRBV4-3 and TRBJ1-5; D remains ambiguous. V was cut by 0 bases and J by 0 bases, with 9 bases left in between. This CDR3 has 16 residues. Germline CDR1 is LGHNA and CDR2 is YSLEER. The CDR3 spells CASSQEFRPSNQPQHF. Written as DNA, the CDR3 is TGCGCCAGCAGCCAAGAATTCAGGCCTAGCAATCAGCCCCAGCATTTT.

The chain recombines TRBV14 with TRBJ2-7, with D hard to call. The V gene's germline CDR1 is SGHDN and CDR2 FVKESK. Trimming cost V 1 base and J 6 bases, with 10 bases left between them. The CDR3 contains 13 residues. The CDR3 reads CASSQGGHLEQYF. DNA of the CDR3: TGTGCCAGCAGCCAAGGAGGCCACCTCGAGCAGTACTTC.

The rearrangement links TRBV28 to TRBJ1-1; D is possibly TRBD1 (5 bases). This CDR3 region has 12 residues. Germline-derived CDR1 and CDR2 are MDHEN and SYDVKM. Trimming took 5 bases from V and 10 from J, leaving 14 bases between them. The chain's CDR3 is CASSLDTLGAFF. The DNA of the CDR3 is TGTGCCAGCAGTCTGGACACCCTGGGAGCTTTCTTT.

J is TRBJ2-1 and V is TRBV7-8, with 14 bases lining up with TRBD2. Germline V gene lookup returns CDR1 SGHVS and CDR2 FQNEAQ. The CDR3 has 19 residues. Trimming removed 5 bases from V and 2 bases from J; junction bases left unmatched: 11. The CDR3 sequence: CASSRRLAGGLNAYNEQFF. The DNA of the CDR3 is TGTGCCAGCAGCCGCAGACTAGCGGGAGGGCTTAATGCCTACAATGAGCAGTTCTTC.

The V and J genes are TRBV7-9 and TRBJ2-3, with 11 bases identical to TRBD2. With 5 bases clipped from V and 6 bases from J, the junction kept 10 bases outside the gene matches. The CDR3 extends over 16 amino acids. Germline CDR1 is SEHNR and CDR2 is FQNEAQ (reference sequence). CDR3 DNA: TGTGCCAGCAGCCCTCTCGGACTAGCGGGTGGTGATACGCAGTATTTT. Protein: CASSPLGLAGGDTQYF.

The chain couples TRBV28 to TRBJ2-7, with D possibly matching TRBD1 (5 bases). Germline lookup yields CDR1 MDHEN and CDR2 SYDVKM. Trimming removed 2 bases at V and 2 bases at J, with 10 bases between. This CDR3 region has 14 residues. DNA of the CDR3: TGTGCCAGCAGTTTAATCGCAGGGACCTACGAGCAGTACTTC. Translating gives CASSLIAGTYEQYF.

This chain joins TRBV6-6 and TRBJ2-7, with no clear D. Deletions cut 5 bases from V and 0 bases from J, with 11 bases between. This CDR3 contains 14 residues. Germline CDR1 and CDR2: MNHNY and SVGAGI (reference sequence). In nucleotides, the CDR3 is TGTGCCAGCAGTCCTTCGTACTCCTCCTACGAGCAGTACTTC. Its translation is CASSPSYSSYEQYF.

The chain couples TRBV5-8 to TRBJ2-3; D is possibly TRBD2 (5 bases). This CDR3 is built from 14 residues. Germline CDR1 SGHTS, CDR2 YDEGEE. Trimming shortened V by 4 bases and J by 5 bases, and 14 bases separated the two germline ends. For the CDR3, the DNA is TGTGCCAGCAGCCGGTCGCGGGCGGGAGATACGCAGTATTTT. Its protein product is CASSRSRAGDTQYF.

The chain uses TRBV11-3 and TRBJ1-2; D remains unclear. The germline CDR1 and CDR2 sequences are SGHNT and YENEEA. The V end lost 5 bases, the J end lost 4 bases, and 11 bases lay between the germline ends. The CDR3 consists of 13 residues. The CDR3 reads CASSPQEGYGYTF. In nucleotides, the CDR3 is TGTGCCAGCAGCCCGCAGGAGGGCTATGGCTACACCTTC.

In DNA, the CDR3 is TGTGCCAGCAGTGAGAGGGCTGTGCAGTTCTTC. Protein product: CASSERAVQFF. This rearrangement joins TRBV2 to TRBJ2-1; D is perhaps TRBD2 (5 bases). V lost 3 bases to trimming and J lost 12 bases, with 9 bases between them. The CDR3 runs to 11 residues. Germline V CDR1 and CDR2: SNHLY, FYNNEI.

The rearrangement uses TRBV5-1 and TRBJ2-1, with D possibly TRBD2 on 5 matching bases. There are 15 residues in the CDR3. Trimming took 0 bases from V and 4 from J, leaving 11 bases between them. Germline V gene lookup returns CDR1 SGHRS and CDR2 YFSETQ. The CDR3 coding sequence is TGCGCCAGCAGCTTGGTGGCGCGGGCTTACAATGAGCAGTTCTTC. Translated: CASSLVARAYNEQFF.

The J gene is TRBJ2-5, the V gene TRBV27, with a possible D match to TRBD1 (5 bases). This CDR3 is 14 amino acids long. The V gene's germline CDR1 is MNHEY and CDR2 SMNVEV (reference sequence). The germline V and J ends were trimmed by 3 bases and 1 base, with 9 bases remaining between them. The CDR3 nucleotides read TGTGCCAGCAGTTTCGTAGGGGTCCAAGAGACCCAGTACTTC. Translated, it gives CASSFVGVQETQYF.

The chain links TRBV7-9 to TRBJ1-5; a possible D gene is TRBD1 (6 bases). Germline V gives CDR1 SEHNR, CDR2 FQNEAQ (reference sequence). The CDR3 consists of 15 residues. Trimming cost V 6 bases and J 0 bases, with 12 bases left between them. CDR3 in DNA: TGTGCCAGCAGACAGGACAGAAATAGCAATCAGCCCCAGCATTTT. Protein product: CASRQDRNSNQPQHF.